A selection of T cell receptor beta chains follows, all from one sample in a study of T cells in Graves' hyperthyroidism and ophthalmopathy. TCRdb reprocessed the multiplex PCR reads with MiXCR, giving one entry per CDR3 protein. Of over 400,000 distinct CDR3 sequences listed, about 20% are singletons. The sequencing sample was made of blood. The receptor set was obtained from an older woman with Graves' ophthalmopathy. CDR3s include the opening cysteine and the closing phenylalanine or tryptophan. The order of the fields is J gene, D gene, V gene, clone size, CDR3 DNA, CDR3 protein. The D gene is left open where the match is weak. The size of a clone is reported for some rows only, either as once, few or many, or as a class for expanded clones.

J gene: TRBJ1-1
D gene: -
V gene: TRBV2
clone size: -
CDR3 DNA: TGTGCCAGCAGCTTACAAATGGGACACATTCTAGCGAACACTGAAGCTTTCTTT
CDR3 protein: CASSLQMGHILANTEAFF

J gene: TRBJ2-7
D gene: -
V gene: TRBV18
clone size: -
CDR3 DNA: TGTGCCAGCTCCCTGACACCGGGACAAATCTACGAGCAGTACTTC
CDR3 protein: CASSLTPGQIYEQYF

J gene: TRBJ1-5
D gene: TRBD1
V gene: TRBV6-2/TRBV6-3
clone size: -
CDR3 DNA: TGTGCCAGCAGTTACGGGCCAGGGGGCAGGCAGCCCCAGCATTTT
CDR3 protein: CASSYGPGGRQPQHF

J gene: TRBJ1-1
D gene: -
V gene: TRBV12-5
clone size: -
CDR3 DNA: TGTGCTAGTGGTTTGGGGGGGGGCGAAGACACTGAAGCTTTCTTT
CDR3 protein: CASGLGGGEDTEAFF

J gene: TRBJ2-3
D gene: -
V gene: TRBV30
clone size: few
CDR3 DNA: TGTGCCTGGAGTGTACTTAGCGTTAGCACAGATACGCAGTATTTT
CDR3 protein: CAWSVLSVSTDTQYF

J gene: TRBJ2-4
D gene: TRBD1
V gene: TRBV28
clone size: -
CDR3 DNA: TGTGCCAGCACCGACAGGGCGCTAGCCAAAAACATTCAGTACTTC
CDR3 protein: CASTDRALAKNIQYF

J gene: TRBJ2-2
D gene: -
V gene: TRBV28
clone size: many
CDR3 DNA: TGTGCCAGCAGTTGGGAGGTCGGGGAGCTGTTTTTT
CDR3 protein: CASSWEVGELFF

J gene: TRBJ2-7
D gene: -
V gene: TRBV6-2/TRBV6-3
clone size: few
CDR3 DNA: TGTGCCAGCAGTTCCCTTTCCCCTCCGTCCTACGAGCAGTACTTC
CDR3 protein: CASSSLSPPSYEQYF

J gene: TRBJ1-2
D gene: -
V gene: TRBV12-3/TRBV12-4
clone size: few
CDR3 DNA: TGTGCCAGCAACGAGGGGCGCTACGGCTACACCTTC
CDR3 protein: CASNEGRYGYTF

J gene: TRBJ2-7
D gene: -
V gene: TRBV6-2/TRBV6-3
clone size: -
CDR3 DNA: TGTGCCAGCAGTTCCTCGGGCCAAGGCGAGCAGTACTTC
CDR3 protein: CASSSSGQGEQYF

J gene: TRBJ1-3
D gene: -
V gene: TRBV6-1
clone size: -
CDR3 DNA: TGTGCCAGCAGTGAAGAGTGGGGGGCCGGGAACACCATATATTTT
CDR3 protein: CASSEEWGAGNTIYF

J gene: TRBJ2-1
D gene: -
V gene: TRBV7-3
clone size: -
CDR3 DNA: TGTGCCAGCAGTTTCCACGGGACACTTTCCTACAATGAGCAGTTCTTC
CDR3 protein: CASSFHGTLSYNEQFF

J gene: TRBJ2-1
D gene: TRBD2
V gene: TRBV15
clone size: few
CDR3 DNA: TGTGCCACCAGCATGACTAGCGGGAGGTATGAGCAGTTCTTC
CDR3 protein: CATSMTSGRYEQFF

J gene: TRBJ2-1
D gene: -
V gene: TRBV5-6
clone size: few
CDR3 DNA: TGTGCCAGCAGCCAGGGGGAGGGGGGAAAAGAGCAGTTCTTC
CDR3 protein: CASSQGEGGKEQFF

J gene: TRBJ2-1
D gene: TRBD2
V gene: TRBV30
clone size: many
CDR3 DNA: TGTGCCTGGAGTGTCGGGCTAGCGGGAGTTAATGAGCAGTTCTTC
CDR3 protein: CAWSVGLAGVNEQFF

J gene: TRBJ1-3
D gene: -
V gene: TRBV7-9
clone size: -
CDR3 DNA: TGTGCCAGCAGCTTAGAGGGCAGGGTGTCTGGAAACACCATATATTTT
CDR3 protein: CASSLEGRVSGNTIYF

J gene: TRBJ2-2
D gene: TRBD1
V gene: TRBV25-1
clone size: -
CDR3 DNA: TGTGCCAGCAGTGAATGGGGTCCGGGGACAGGGACCGGGGAGCTGTTTTTT
CDR3 protein: CASSEWGPGTGTGELFF

J gene: TRBJ2-3
D gene: -
V gene: TRBV19
clone size: few
CDR3 DNA: TGTGCCAGTAGTGCGGGACAGAACACAGATACGCAGTATTTT
CDR3 protein: CASSAGQNTDTQYF

J gene: TRBJ1-2
D gene: TRBD1
V gene: TRBV29-1
clone size: -
CDR3 DNA: TGCAGCGTTGAACCTATGACAGGGGAGATCTATGGCTACACCTTC
CDR3 protein: CSVEPMTGEIYGYTF

J gene: TRBJ2-7
D gene: TRBD1
V gene: TRBV20-1
clone size: -
CDR3 DNA: TGCAGTTTCGGACAGGGGATCGAGCAGTACTTC
CDR3 protein: CSFGQGIEQYF

J gene: TRBJ2-3
D gene: -
V gene: TRBV12-3/TRBV12-4
clone size: many
CDR3 DNA: TGTGCCAGCAGCCCCGGAAACCCCGGGACCCTGATTCACACAGATACGCAGTATTTT
CDR3 protein: CASSPGNPGTLIHTDTQYF

J gene: TRBJ2-1
D gene: -
V gene: TRBV3-1
clone size: -
CDR3 DNA: TGTGCCACTCAGCTTAGCGGATACAATGAGCAGTTCTTC
CDR3 protein: CATQLSGYNEQFF

J gene: TRBJ2-1
D gene: TRBD2
V gene: TRBV10-1
clone size: few
CDR3 DNA: TGCGCCAGTCATAGACTAGCGGGACCCTACAATGAGCAGTTCTTC
CDR3 protein: CASHRLAGPYNEQFF

J gene: TRBJ1-2
D gene: -
V gene: TRBV5-1
clone size: -
CDR3 DNA: TGCGCCAGCAGCTTGGGGGGCGAGGCTGGCTACACCTTC
CDR3 protein: CASSLGGEAGYTF

J gene: TRBJ2-2
D gene: -
V gene: TRBV7-3
clone size: -
CDR3 DNA: TGTGCCAGCAGCTTTAAGGGATACACCGGGGAGCTGTTTTTT
CDR3 protein: CASSFKGYTGELFF

J gene: TRBJ1-5
D gene: TRBD1
V gene: TRBV19
clone size: once
CDR3 DNA: TGTGCCACCGGGACAGGGCGGTGGAATCAGCCCCAGCATTTT
CDR3 protein: CATGTGRWNQPQHF

J gene: TRBJ1-1
D gene: TRBD1
V gene: TRBV6-5
clone size: few
CDR3 DNA: TGTGCCAGCAGTTACTCAACGGGACAGGGGGGTGAAGCTTTCTTT
CDR3 protein: CASSYSTGQGGEAFF

J gene: TRBJ2-2
D gene: -
V gene: TRBV28
clone size: few
CDR3 DNA: TGTGCCAGCAGTTTTAGGAGGGGAAACACCGGGGAGCTGTTTTTT
CDR3 protein: CASSFRRGNTGELFF

J gene: TRBJ2-7
D gene: -
V gene: TRBV28
clone size: many
CDR3 DNA: TGTGCCAGCAGTTCGGGCCAACCCTACGAGCAGTACTTC
CDR3 protein: CASSSGQPYEQYF

J gene: TRBJ2-1
D gene: TRBD2
V gene: TRBV30
clone size: -
CDR3 DNA: TGTGCCTGGACCCAACTAGCGGGAGGGCCGCAGTTCTTC
CDR3 protein: CAWTQLAGGPQFF

J gene: TRBJ2-5
D gene: -
V gene: TRBV20-1
clone size: -
CDR3 DNA: TGCAGTGCTAGTCCGGAACGGGCATCCTACCAAGAGACCCAGTACTTC
CDR3 protein: CSASPERASYQETQYF

J gene: TRBJ2-7
D gene: -
V gene: TRBV20-1
clone size: -
CDR3 DNA: TGCAGTGCTAGAGTATTTAGCGCGTACGAGCAGTACTTC
CDR3 protein: CSARVFSAYEQYF

J gene: TRBJ2-7
D gene: TRBD2
V gene: TRBV7-2
clone size: many
CDR3 DNA: TGTGCCAGCAGCTACGGGACTAGCTACGAGCAGTACTTC
CDR3 protein: CASSYGTSYEQYF